The 25 T cell receptor beta chains given below trace back to one sample, sequenced in a study of cytomegalovirus exposure and HLA in healthy donors. It was with 60 Vbeta and 13 Jbeta primers that the PCR ran. The method was immunoSEQ multiplex PCR; TCRdb's version includes in-frame clones alone and lacks a portion of them. In the table there are some 180,000 clones, roughly 78% of which are singletons. The specimen was PBMCs. The receptors were gathered from a woman aged 25 to 39 in good health and CMV-seronegative.

The rearrangement joins TRBV6-5 to TRBJ1-1; TRBD1 might be the D (5 bases). The CDR3 is 15 amino acids. CDR1 is MNHEY, CDR2 SVGAGI, per germline. The ends were cut back, 0 bases at V and 7 bases at J, with 15 bases in the middle. In nucleotides, the CDR3 is TGTGCCAGCAGTTACTCGGGGGGTCGGGTCGGTGAAGCTTTCTTT. Translated: CASSYSGGRVGEAFF.

The genes are TRBV6-5 and TRBJ1-6; no clear D. V shed 0 bases and J shed 7 bases, with 7 bases lying between them. CDR1 and CDR2 from the germline V gene are MNHEY and SVGAGI. The CDR3 is made up of 14 amino acids. The chain's CDR3 is CASSYSSGNSPLHF. DNA for the CDR3: TGTGCCAGCAGTTACTCGTCGGGGAATTCACCCCTCCACTTT.

Only one count was recorded for this clone. The chain uses TRBV2 and TRBJ1-5; 10 positions agree with TRBD1. The CDR3 extends over 14 amino acids. Germline-derived CDR1 and CDR2 are SNHLY and FYNNEI. Trimming cost V 7 bases and J 6 bases; bases outside gene matches: 6. Here the CDR3 reads CASTGTGAVQPQHF. The CDR3 DNA sequence: TGTGCCAGCACCGGGACAGGGGCTGTTCAGCCCCAGCATTTT.

The chain has TRBV9 and TRBJ2-3, with 10 bases lining up with TRBD2. Trimming at V came to 4 bases and at J to 3 bases, leaving 5 bases not matched to a gene. This CDR3 comprises 15 residues. Germline-derived CDR1 and CDR2 are SGDLS and YYNGEE. CDR3 bases: TGTGCCAGCAGCCCGGGAGCGGGGGGGACAGATACGCAGTATTTT. Translated, it gives CASSPGAGGTDTQYF.

The chain employs TRBV4-3 and TRBJ2-3; TRBD2 agrees at 7 bases. V was pared by 0 bases and J by 6 bases, with 9 bases of the junction left unmatched. Germline CDR1 reads LGHNA; CDR2 reads YSLEER. CDR3 size: 16 residues. CDR3 sequence (DNA): TGCGCCAGCAGCCAAGATGATAATAGCGGGTTTGATACGCAGTATTTT. As protein: CASSQDDNSGFDTQYF.

As for this clone: The sample has other DNA sequences that encode this CDR3 too. CDR3 in DNA: TGCAGCGTTAGGGGGGGCTCCTACGAGCAGTACTTC. Translating gives CSVRGGSYEQYF. The rearrangement links TRBV29-1 to TRBJ2-7; TRBD2 is a possible D gene (7 bases). CDR1 is SQVTM and CDR2 is ANQGSEA in the germline V gene. CDR3 size: 12 residues. Trimming removed 5 bases from V and 0 bases from J, with 8 bases in between.

V gene TRBV9 combines with J gene TRBJ1-1; TRBD1 is a possible D gene (6 bases). The length of the CDR3 is 15 residues. Germline CDR1 and CDR2: SGDLS and YYNGEE. V was trimmed by 4 bases and J by 4 bases, leaving 17 bases between them. CDR3 residues: CASSPGTLGSTEAFF. The CDR3 nucleotides are TGTGCCAGCAGCCCCGGGACACTCGGGTCCACTGAAGCTTTCTTT.

The sample holds a few counts of this clone. The chain carries TRBV11-2 and TRBJ2-7; 11 bases agree with TRBD1. This CDR3 region has 16 residues. V was pared by 1 base and J by 5 bases, with 7 bases of the junction left unmatched. Germline CDR1 reads SGHAT; CDR2 reads FQNNGV. The CDR3 spells CASSLVVGTGGHEQYF. The CDR3 DNA reads as TGTGCCAGCAGCTTAGTTGTTGGGACAGGGGGTCACGAGCAGTACTTC.

J is TRBJ2-7 and V is TRBV5-5; D perhaps matches TRBD1 (6 bases). The CDR3 totals 14 residues. V dropped 1 base and J dropped 0 bases, with 8 bases sitting between them. Germline CDR1 reads SGHKS; CDR2 reads YYEKEE (reference sequence). The CDR3 DNA reads as TGTGCCAGCAGCTTGCGGGACACCTCCTACGAGCAGTACTTC. Its translation is CASSLRDTSYEQYF.

The chain is built from TRBV10-1 and TRBJ1-5; tentative D call: TRBD1 (5 bases). CDR3 size: 15 residues. The V gene lost 10 bases and the J gene lost 2 bases, with 18 bases spanning the gap. Germline assignment: CDR1 WNHNN and CDR2 SYGVQD (reference sequence). The CDR3 nucleotides read TGCGCCACGAAAACAGGAACTGTGGGCAATCAGCCCCAGCATTTT. Amino acid sequence: CATKTGTVGNQPQHF.

The chain couples TRBV9 to TRBJ2-5, with a weak D call TRBD2 (7 bases). V was pared by 2 bases and J by 0 bases, with 20 bases between. The CDR3 runs to 18 residues. CDR1 and CDR2 (germline): SGDLS, YYNGEE. CDR3: CASSVVAAGATHQETQYF. In DNA form, the CDR3 reads TGTGCCAGCAGCGTGGTGGCGGCGGGGGCCACCCACCAAGAGACCCAGTACTTC. Variable domain in full (rest from reference TRBV9 and TRBJ2-5): DSGVTQTPKHLITATGQRVTLRCSPRSGDLSVYWYQQSLDQGLQFLIQYYNGEERAKGNILERFSAQQFPDLHSELNLSSLELGDSALYFCASSVVAAGATHQETQYFGPGTRLLVL.

The chain is built from TRBV19 and TRBJ2-3; the D gene is possibly TRBD2 (5 bases). The CDR3 is made up of 13 amino acids. Germline V CDR1 and CDR2: LNHDA, SQIVND (reference sequence). Deletions cut 8 bases from V and 4 bases from J, with 13 bases between. The CDR3 DNA reads as TGTGCCAGTTCTTACGAGAGGGCAGATACGCAGTATTTT. The encoded protein is CASSYERADTQYF.

The V call is TRBV30, the J call TRBJ1-4; 9 bases agree with TRBD1. The CDR3 extends over 15 amino acids. The V segment lost 3 bases and the J segment 8 bases; nucleotides outside the gene matches: 10. The germline V gene has CDR1 GTSNPN and CDR2 SVGIG (reference sequence). CDR3 coding DNA: TGTGCCTGGAGCGAGCCCGGGACAGGGAGGGAAAAACTGTTTTTT. It is translated as CAWSEPGTGREKLFF.

This chain connects TRBV2 to TRBJ2-3, with TRBD2 as a possible D gene (6 bases). The ends were cut back, 5 bases at V and 4 bases at J, with 13 bases in the middle. The germline CDR1 and CDR2 sequences are SNHLY and FYNNEI. The CDR3 contains 14 residues. CDR3 sequence reads: CASSPELAPDTQYF. Written as DNA, the CDR3 is TGTGCCAGCAGTCCAGAGCTAGCGCCAGATACGCAGTATTTT.

The rearrangement joins TRBV7-3 to TRBJ2-3, with 12 bases lining up with TRBD2. The CDR3 has 15 residues. V lost 5 bases and J lost 3; bases outside the gene matches: 3. The germline V gene encodes CDR1 SGHTA and CDR2 FQGTGA. The CDR3 protein is CASSRLAGETDTQYF. The CDR3 DNA is TGTGCCAGCAGCCGACTAGCGGGGGAGACAGATACGCAGTATTTT.

This chain uses TRBV11-2 with TRBJ2-3; D possibly corresponds to TRBD2 (7 bases). The V end lost 3 bases, the J end lost 0 bases, and 16 bases lay between the germline ends. This CDR3 is built from 17 residues. Germline loops: CDR1 SGHAT, CDR2 FQNNGV. CDR3 protein: CASSFGGAASSTDTQYF. The CDR3 DNA sequence: TGTGCCAGCAGCTTTGGGGGGGCAGCCTCTAGCACAGATACGCAGTATTTT.

The chain recombines TRBV11-2 with TRBJ1-2, with D maybe TRBD1 (6 bases). The V gene's germline CDR1 is SGHAT and CDR2 FQNNGV. The ends were cut back, 3 bases at V and 4 bases at J, with 15 bases in the middle. CDR3 length equals 15 residues. The CDR3 spells CASSLPQGRIYGYTF. The CDR3 DNA follows: TGTGCCAGCAGCTTGCCCCAGGGGCGCATCTATGGCTACACCTTC.

The chain links TRBV7-2 to TRBJ1-3; TRBD1 is a possible D gene (5 bases). V lost 2 bases and J 2 bases, leaving 7 bases between the germline ends. CDR1 is SGHTA and CDR2 is FQGNSA in the germline V gene. CDR3 length equals 14 residues. CDR3 sequence: CASSLRQTGNTIYF. In nucleotides, the CDR3 is TGTGCCAGCAGCTTACGACAGACTGGAAACACCATATATTTT.

This clone was seen a few times. The J gene is TRBJ1-1, the V gene TRBV5-6, with no clear D. CDR3 length: 16 amino acids. CDR1 and CDR2 (germline): SGHDT, YYEEEE. The ends were cut back, 3 bases at V and 0 bases at J, with 15 bases in the middle. The CDR3 DNA is TGTGCCAGCAGCTACTTCCCGAGGCAGTTGAACACTGAAGCTTTCTTT. Translating gives CASSYFPRQLNTEAFF.

The chain joins TRBV6-1 to TRBJ2-7; TRBD1 might be the D (5 bases). The CDR3 is 15 amino acids. Germline assignment: CDR1 MNHNS and CDR2 SASEGT. Trimming removed 4 bases from V and 2 bases from J, with 15 bases in between. CDR3 in DNA: TGTGCCAGCAGTGGCGCACAGGCAGGTACCTACGAGCAGTACTTC. This gives the protein CASSGAQAGTYEQYF.

The chain carries TRBV21-1 and TRBJ1-1; no check of the table's D call, TRBD1, against the DNA was made. TRBV21-1 is a pseudogene segment. The CDR3 is made up of 16 amino acids. The CDR3 is CASSNLRQGPNTEAFF. The CDR3, as DNA: TGTGCCAGCAGCAACCTAAGGCAGGGCCCGAACACTGAAGCTTTCTTT.

V usage is TRBV7-3 and J usage is TRBJ2-1; tentative D call: TRBD1 (6 bases). Trimming took off 5 bases at V and 7 bases at J, with 12 bases between the two ends. CDR3 length equals 13 residues. The germline V gene encodes CDR1 SGHTA and CDR2 FQGTGA. The CDR3 DNA reads as TGTGCCAGCAGCCGAAATCAGGGGAATGAGCAGTTCTTC. It yields the protein CASSRNQGNEQFF. Supplemented by reference TRBV7-3 and TRBJ2-1, the full variable domain reads GAGVSQTPSNKVTEKGKYVELRCDPISGHTALYWYRQSLGQGPEFLIYFQGTGAADDSGLPNDRFFAVRPEGSVSTLKIQRTERGDSAVYLCASSRNQGNEQFFGPGTRLTVL.

This clone was detected only once. The chain has TRBV10-2 and TRBJ1-2; D possibly corresponds to TRBD1 (5 bases). The CDR3 sequence is 16 residues long. Germline values: CDR1 WSHSY, CDR2 SAAADI. V was shortened by 2 bases and J by 5 bases, with 18 bases between the two germline ends. In DNA form, the CDR3 reads TGCGCCAGCAGTGAGGCTGGGGCCGGAGAGTTTTATGGCTACACCTTC. Protein sequence: CASSEAGAGEFYGYTF.

The rearrangement uses TRBV7-2 and TRBJ2-5; D is uncertain. This CDR3 contains 15 residues. The germline V gene has CDR1 SGHTA and CDR2 FQGNSA. V lost 2 bases and J 2 bases, leaving 12 bases between the germline ends. CDR3 DNA sequence: TGTGCCAGCAGCTTACTATCGGGTGAGCAAGAGACCCAGTACTTC. This encodes CASSLLSGEQETQYF.

This clone turned up a few times. The V and J genes are TRBV5-1 and TRBJ1-6; D might be TRBD1 (5 bases). Germline CDR1 and CDR2: SGHRS and YFSETQ. The CDR3 has 14 amino acids. The germline V and J ends were trimmed by 4 bases and 8 bases, with 13 bases remaining between them. The CDR3 nucleotides are TGCGCCAGCAGCCCAAACCCAGGGTATTCACCCCTCCACTTT. It codes for CASSPNPGYSPLHF.